Each of the 10 T cell receptor beta chains below was sequenced from the same sample in a study of T cells in Graves' hyperthyroidism and ophthalmopathy (dated by TCRdb to between 2017 and 2020). To prepare the library, multiplex PCR was applied. The instrument was an Illumina HiSeq 2000. Amplification of TCR beta CDR3 regions was carried out from RNA transcripts. The TCR CDR3 was subjected to a first round of RT-PCR using the HTBI primer set and the Qiagen OneStep RT-PCR kit. TCRdb reworked the public reads: Q25 trimming with fastp, MiXCR clone assembly, productive beta chains retained. Here each entry gathers all rows of one CDR3 protein and keeps the most common genes and DNA. A total of a few hundred thousand distinct CDR3 sequences appear in this sample, approximately 15% of them only once. Of the sample, around 3.5% is held by the ten largest clones. Sequences were obtained from blood. These receptors came from a middle-aged woman with Graves' ophthalmopathy.

The CDR3 coding sequence is TGCGCCAGCAGCGGACAGGGATTCCCTAACACCGGGGAGCTGTTTTTT. This gives the protein CASSGQGFPNTGELFF. The chain couples TRBV5-1 to TRBJ2-2; 8 bases agree with TRBD1. Trimming took 4 bases from V and 2 from J; bases not matched to a gene: 7. In germline, CDR1 is SGHRS, CDR2 YFSETQ. The length of the CDR3 is 16 residues.

This clonotype was recorded at least ten times. V and J are TRBV30 and TRBJ2-3, with D hard to call. Trimming removed 8 bases at V and 2 bases at J, with 11 bases between. The CDR3 has 12 amino acids. Looked up from germline, CDR1 is GTSNPN and CDR2 is SVGIG (reference sequence). The CDR3, as DNA: TGTGCCGGCTCCGTCCTCACAGATACGCAGTATTTT. Protein sequence: CAGSVLTDTQYF. Full variable domain (missing parts from reference TRBV30 and TRBJ2-3): SQTIHQWPATLVQPVGSPLSLECTVEGTSNPNLYWYRQAAGRGLQLLFYSVGIGQISSEVPQNLSASRPQDRQFILSSKKLLLSDSGFYLCAGSVLTDTQYFGPGTRLTVL.

The DNA for the CDR3 is TGCGCCAGCAGCTTGGAAGCGGGAGCCGGCAATGAGCAGTTCTTC. As protein: CASSLEAGAGNEQFF. The rearrangement uses TRBV5-1 and TRBJ2-1; 8 bases are shared with TRBD2. The length of the CDR3 is 15 residues. Germline V gives CDR1 SGHRS, CDR2 YFSETQ. V dropped 0 bases and J dropped 6; count of bases not matched to a gene: 5.

This clonotype was seen once. This chain uses TRBV6-1 with TRBJ2-5; D not resolved. The CDR3 has 11 residues. The germline gives CDR1 MNHNS, CDR2 SASEGT. Trimming shortened V by 7 bases and J by 4 bases, and 7 bases separated the two germline ends. The CDR3: CASTNTETQYF. The CDR3 nucleotides are TGTGCCAGCACTAATACAGAGACCCAGTACTTC.

This clonotype was seen only a few times. This chain connects TRBV30 to TRBJ2-3; D gene unclear. This CDR3 has 14 amino acids. V was cut by 3 bases and J by 2 bases, with 12 bases left in between. Looked up from germline, CDR1 is GTSNPN and CDR2 is SVGIG (reference sequence). The CDR3: CAWRFGGDTDTQYF. The CDR3 DNA is TGTGCCTGGAGATTTGGTGGAGACACAGATACGCAGTATTTT. The full variable domain, with the rest looked up from reference TRBV30 and TRBJ2-3, is SQTIHQWPATLVQPVGSPLSLECTVEGTSNPNLYWYRQAAGRGLQLLFYSVGIGQISSEVPQNLSASRPQDRQFILSSKKLLLSDSGFYLCAWRFGGDTDTQYFGPGTRLTVL.

The V call is TRBV2, the J call TRBJ2-5; D perhaps matches TRBD2 (5 bases). The germline V and J ends were trimmed by 0 bases and 4 bases, with 18 bases remaining between them. The CDR3 contains 17 residues. Looked up from germline, CDR1 is SNHLY and CDR2 is FYNNEI. The CDR3 loop is CASSEARGPAVGETQYF. CDR3 nucleotide sequence: TGTGCCAGCAGTGAAGCGCGAGGGCCGGCGGTAGGAGAGACCCAGTACTTC.

In its sample, this clonotype was seen many times. The rearrangement uses TRBV20-1 and TRBJ1-4; weak D call: TRBD1 (5 bases). Trimming stripped 5 bases from V and 8 bases from J, with 9 bases between. CDR1 and CDR2 (germline): DFQATT, SNEGSKA (reference sequence). The CDR3 totals 11 residues. CDR3: CSAGRGEKLFF. The CDR3 DNA reads as TGCAGTGCTGGAAGGGGAGAAAAACTGTTTTTT.

The CDR3 is CSVQAGGSYEQYF. Here the CDR3 DNA reads TGCAGCGTTCAAGCGGGAGGTTCCTACGAGCAGTACTTC. The chain recombines TRBV29-1 with TRBJ2-7; 9 bases fit TRBD2. Germline CDR1 SQVTM, CDR2 ANQGSEA. Unmatched junction bases numbered 3, after V lost 5 bases and J lost 1 base. CDR3 length: 13 residues.

In this sample, this clonotype turned up many times. The gene calls are TRBV2 and TRBJ2-2; D perhaps matches TRBD2 (6 bases). V shed 2 bases and J shed 6 bases, with 13 bases lying between them. CDR3 length: 15 residues. Germline V gives CDR1 SNHLY, CDR2 FYNNEI. CDR3 in DNA: TGTGCCAGCAGTGAAAACGGAGGGGTGTCCGGGGAGCTGTTTTTT. Translation gives CASSENGGVSGELFF.

The chain recombines TRBV19 with TRBJ2-2; D unclear. The CDR3 is 14 residues long. Germline CDR1 LNHDA, CDR2 SQIVND (reference sequence). V lost 8 bases to trimming and J lost 0 bases, with 10 bases between them. CDR3 nucleotides: TGTGCCAGTGCAGGACGTCCGAACACCGGGGAGCTGTTTTTT. Encoded protein: CASAGRPNTGELFF.